The sequence of this TCR delta chain was determined in a study of gamma-delta chains in newborns, infants, children. The CDR3 length is 16 residues. Germline CDR1 and CDR2: TSWWSYY and QGS. Between the trimmed V and J ends, which lost 5 bases and 7 bases, there was a span of 20 bases. TCRdb re-called the reads using CATT. The table includes several thousand delta-chain clones, around 3.9% detected once. A remark on this clone: A read error may be the cause here, since a much bigger clone is one base away. Other DNA sequences of this sample code for an identical CDR3.

This TCR was recovered from a child who was a newborn, infant or young child, either healthy, febrile or measles-vaccinated (not recorded which). Material: blood. The chain is built from TRDV1 and TRDJ2; D unresolved. This chain's CDR3 is CALGPHRSRMRAQLFF. The DNA for the CDR3 is TGTGCTCTTGGGCCCCACCGTTCGAGGATGCGAGCACAACTCTTCTTT.